Below, 15 T cell receptor beta chains from the same sample are listed, as sequenced in a study of T cells in Graves' hyperthyroidism and ophthalmopathy. It was RNA transcripts that yielded the amplified TCR beta CDR3 regions. With the HTBI primer set, the TCR CDR3 went through a first round of RT-PCR. TCRdb independently ran MiXCR on the multiplex PCR reads; one entry per CDR3 protein. The sample contains around 300,000 distinct CDR3 sequences, approximately 15% of which appear only once. Sequenced material: blood. Every receptor here comes from a woman aged 25 to 39 with Graves' hyperthyroidism.

The J gene is TRBJ2-3, the V gene TRBV4-3; the match to TRBD1 covers 9 bases. The CDR3 sequence is 15 residues long. Germline V gene data show CDR1 as LGHNA and CDR2 as YSLEER. After removal of 5 bases from V and 4 bases from J, the junction contained 7 bases not matched to a gene. This CDR3 reads CASSSGTGLADTQYF. For the CDR3, the DNA is TGCGCCAGCAGCTCCGGGACAGGGTTGGCAGATACGCAGTATTTT.

There are a few counts of this clonotype. This sequence joins TRBV6-2 or TRBV6-3 and TRBJ2-3; no clear D gene. Looked up from germline, CDR1 is MNHEY and CDR2 is SVGEGT. V lost 0 bases, J lost 6 bases, and 7 bases lay in between. This CDR3 has 13 residues. CDR3 bases: TGTGCCAGCAGTTACTCGGGTCGCGATACGCAGTATTTT. Residues: CASSYSGRDTQYF.

This clonotype was counted many times. This sequence joins TRBV6-1 and TRBJ2-6, with D tentatively TRBD1 or TRBD2 (5 bases each). Trimming stripped 5 bases from V and 0 bases from J, with 8 bases between. The V gene's germline CDR1 is MNHNS and CDR2 SASEGT. The CDR3 runs 15 residues. The CDR3 coding sequence is TGTGCCAGCAGTTCCGGGACCTCTGGGGCCAACGTCCTGACTTTC. It codes for CASSSGTSGANVLTF.

This clonotype was detected ten times or more. The chain is built from TRBV20-1 and TRBJ2-5; the D is unclear. This CDR3 region has 13 residues. CDR1 is DFQATT and CDR2 is SNEGSKA in the germline V gene (reference sequence). The V and J ends lost 3 bases and 5 bases respectively, with 13 bases between them. Here the CDR3 reads CSASGDQWETQYF. The CDR3 DNA follows: TGCAGTGCTAGCGGAGATCAGTGGGAGACCCAGTACTTC.

This clonotype was found many times. The rearrangement uses TRBV7-9 and TRBJ2-7; 8 bases are shared with TRBD1. The germline gives CDR1 SEHNR, CDR2 FQNEAQ (reference sequence). CDR3 size: 12 residues. After removal of 8 bases from V and 2 bases from J, the junction contained 2 bases not matched to a gene. CDR3 bases: TGTGCCAGCGGACAGGGAACCTACGAGCAGTACTTC. Amino acids: CASGQGTYEQYF.

This clonotype was found many times. In nucleotides, the CDR3 is TGTGCCAGCAGCTTAGTCTACAGCAAAAGCACAGATACGCAGTATTTT. Translated: CASSLVYSKSTDTQYF. J is TRBJ2-3 and V is TRBV7-6; D uncertain. Looked up from germline, CDR1 is SGHVS and CDR2 is FNYEAQ. V lost 1 base and J 0 bases, leaving 11 bases between the germline ends. The CDR3 runs to 16 residues.

Only a few counts were recorded for this clonotype. The gene calls are TRBV29-1 and TRBJ2-1; D not certain. The CDR3 length is 11 residues. Germline assignment: CDR1 SQVTM and CDR2 ANQGSEA. V gave up 8 bases and J gave up 5 bases, with 10 bases separating them. The CDR3 DNA sequence: TGCAGCTTGACCCATAACAATGAGCAGTTCTTC. Its translation is CSLTHNNEQFF.

In its sample, this clonotype was seen many times. The genes are TRBV28 and TRBJ2-4; a weak D match, TRBD1 (6 bases). V lost 5 bases and J lost 5, with 16 bases in between. The CDR3 extends over 15 amino acids. CDR1 and CDR2 from the germline V gene are MDHEN and SYDVKM. The CDR3 DNA reads TGTGCCAGCAGTGACCGGGACAAGAAACAAAACATTCAGTACTTC. This gives the protein CASSDRDKKQNIQYF.

This clonotype has a handful of counts. The V and J genes are TRBV20-1 and TRBJ2-1; D tentatively reads TRBD1 or TRBD2 (7 bases each). The CDR3 covers 15 residues. Trimming took off 5 bases at V and 0 bases at J, with 14 bases between the two ends. The germline V gene encodes CDR1 DFQATT and CDR2 SNEGSKA (reference sequence). For the CDR3, the DNA is TGCAGTGCTTCCAGGGGGGGCGGCTCCTACAATGAGCAGTTCTTC. This codes for CSASRGGGSYNEQFF.

This clonotype was found many times. The rearrangement uses TRBV20-1 and TRBJ2-2; 8 nucleotides match TRBD1. The CDR3 is made up of 14 amino acids. After removal of 1 base from V and 3 bases from J, the junction contained 1 base not matched to a gene. Germline-derived CDR1 and CDR2 are DFQATT and SNEGSKA (reference sequence). CDR3 nucleotides: TGCAGTGCTAGAGGGACAGGGTACACCGGGGAGCTGTTTTTT. This gives the protein CSARGTGYTGELFF.

This clonotype was counted many times. V is TRBV24-1 and J is TRBJ1-2, with TRBD1 matching over 7 bases. V dropped 4 bases and J dropped 4; count of bases not matched to a gene: 5. This CDR3 has 14 residues. Germline CDR1 and CDR2: KGHDR and SFDVKD. Written as DNA, the CDR3 is TGTGCCACCAGTGACTGGACAGGAGCCTATGGCTACACCTTC. Its translation is CATSDWTGAYGYTF.

The rearrangement joins TRBV4-2 to TRBJ1-1; TRBD1 agrees at 9 bases. Germline assignment: CDR1 LGHNA and CDR2 YNFKEQ. CDR3 length: 13 residues. Trimming removed 3 bases from V and 8 bases from J; junction bases left unmatched: 4. CDR3 region: CASSQPGQGEAFF. CDR3 nucleotides: TGTGCCAGCAGCCAGCCGGGACAGGGCGAAGCTTTCTTT.

Of note for this clonotype: This is likely a read error, given that the CDR3 carries no conserved phenylalanine or tryptophan at its end. This chain links TRBV10-3 with TRBJ2-3; no clear D. The CDR3 extends over 13 amino acids. Germline CDR1 is ENHRY and CDR2 is SYGVKD. V was cut by 3 bases and J by 2 bases, with 6 bases left in between. The CDR3 DNA reads as TGTGCCATCAGTGAAGTGAACACAGATACGCAGTATCTT. It codes for CAISEVNTDTQYL.

This clonotype was detected ten times or more. The chain employs TRBV6-2 or TRBV6-3 and TRBJ2-3; TRBD1 aligns across 10 bases. The trim removed 4 bases at V and 4 bases at J, leaving 2 bases unmatched. The germline V gene has CDR1 MNHEY and CDR2 SVGEGT. This CDR3 is built from 14 residues. The chain's CDR3 is CASSFGQGADTQYF. As DNA, the CDR3 is TGTGCCAGCAGTTTTGGACAGGGGGCAGATACGCAGTATTTT.

A note on this clonotype: The germline gene is not matched at one end of the junction; a read error may be the cause. The genes are TRBV20-1 and TRBJ2-1; no definite D call. The germline gives CDR1 DFQATT, CDR2 SNEGSKA (reference sequence). The CDR3 extends over 15 amino acids. For the CDR3, the DNA is TGCAGTGTTCCGACCGGTGAAGTCTCCTGCAATGAGCAGTTCTTC. Protein product: CSVPTGEVSCNEQFF.